One and the same sample provided the 4 T cell receptor beta chains below, sequenced in a study of patients and donors after allogeneic stem cell transplantation. TCRdb re-analysed the RT-PCR reads in MiXCR, keeping a single row per CDR3 protein. The table includes about 110,000 distinct CDR3 sequences, approximately 35% detected once. Input material: blood, either unsorted or a sorted T cell fraction (not recorded which). These receptors were collected from a human donor who was either an allogeneic HSCT recipient or a stem cell or donor lymphocyte infusion donor (not recorded which). It is not recorded whose cells these are; they may come from a transplant donor.

This chain connects TRBV10-3 to TRBJ1-5; the D gene is possibly TRBD1 (5 bases). This CDR3 has 13 residues. V gave up 4 bases and J gave up 4 bases, with 8 bases separating them. Germline V CDR1 and CDR2: ENHRY, SYGVKD. The CDR3 nucleotides read TGTGCCATCAGTGGACAGCCGAATCAGCCCCAGCATTTT. The encoded protein is CAISGQPNQPQHF.

This clonotype has more than one count but fewer than ten. The chain employs TRBV12-3 or TRBV12-4 and TRBJ2-5, with TRBD1 identical over 8 bases. V was clipped by 5 bases and J by 6 bases; unmatched bases: 8. This CDR3 has 14 amino acids. This CDR3 is CASSLRTGRKTQYF. CDR3 DNA: TGTGCCAGCAGTCTACGGACAGGGCGAAAGACCCAGTACTTC.

The V gene is TRBV5-6, the J gene TRBJ2-5; no clear D. Per germline, CDR1 SGHDT and CDR2 YYEEEE. The CDR3 runs 13 residues. Trimming left V 2 bases short and J 5 bases short, with 10 bases between. The chain's CDR3 is CASSFRVTETQYF. The DNA for the CDR3 is TGTGCCAGCAGCTTCCGGGTTACGGAGACCCAGTACTTC.

The chain joins TRBV27 to TRBJ2-7; TRBD2 aligns across 8 bases. CDR3 length equals 15 residues. Germline loops: CDR1 MNHEY, CDR2 SMNVEV (reference sequence). J was trimmed by 6 bases and V by 4 bases; bases with no gene match: 11. CDR3 sequence: CASSSLGTSNFEQYF. The CDR3 DNA is TGTGCCAGCAGTTCTCTCGGGACTAGTAATTTCGAGCAGTACTTC.